This TCR beta chain was found in a study of T cell repertoires in cytomegalovirus infection. Study summary: Matching HLA type and CMV infection were both indicated by public TCR beta signatures.

Regarding the study as a whole: There were HLA-C-restricted CMV-specific TCR beta clonotypes dominating the ex vivo response. The cumulative frequency of public TCR beta families distinguished individuals who carried CMV together with the relevant HLA.

Points on this clonotype: Its target is not known.

TCRdb processed the reads anew with MiXCR; each CDR3 protein has one entry. The sample consists of 550,000 to 700,000 distinct CDR3 sequences, about 39% of them appearing once. CDR3 length: 13 amino acids. Trimming shortened V by 7 bases and J by 1 base, and 13 bases separated the two germline ends. CDR1 and CDR2 (germline): SQVTM, ANQGSEA. The sequenced sample was cultured PBMCs, obtained from culture after CMV antigen stimulation. The rearrangement links TRBV29-1 to TRBJ1-1; unclear D gene. This clonotype was obtained from a human donor in good health (CMV status not recorded). Some clones in this sample may be carry-over from other donors' samples. The CDR3 nucleotides are TGCAGCGCCGATGGACGGCCGAACACTGAAGCTTTCTTT. This gives the protein CSADGRPNTEAFF.